This is a list of T cell receptor beta chains from one sample in a study of cytomegalovirus exposure and HLA in healthy donors. Produced via immunoSEQ multiplex PCR; TCRdb's table is partial and in-frame only. This sample has 190,000 or so clones, with about 85% found just once. The sequencing sample was made of PBMCs. The receptor source for this set is a woman in her forties or fifties in good health and CMV-seropositive. Both conserved end residues are part of each CDR3. Each record gives: J gene, clone size, V gene, D gene, CDR3 DNA, CDR3 protein. D genes are given only for firm matches. Expanded clones are given a class, and other clones once, few, many or no size at all.

TRBJ2-7	NA	TRBV27	TRBD2	TGTGCCAGCAGGCTAGCGGGGGGAAACGAGCAGTACTTC	CASRLAGGNEQYF
TRBJ2-5	few	TRBV6-5	TRBD1	TGTGCCAGCAGTTATGACAGGGGGGGGCGAGAGACCCAGTACTTC	CASSYDRGGRETQYF
TRBJ2-5	NA	TRBV10-2	TRBD2	TGCGCCAGCAGTGAAAGGGGGGTCTCTAGCGGGGGGCAAGAGACCCAGTACTTC	CASSERGVSSGGQETQYF
TRBJ2-5	NA	TRBV6-1	TRBD1	TGTGCCAGCAGTCCTGGGACAGGGGGAGAGACCCAGTACTTC	CASSPGTGGETQYF
TRBJ1-6	NA	TRBV5-1	NA	TGCGCCAGCAGCCACCGGGTCCGGGCAGGAGGGGATAATTCACCCCTCCACTTT	CASSHRVRAGGDNSPLHF
TRBJ1-2	once	TRBV7-2	NA	TGTGCCAGCAGCCTCCGGGCAGTAGCGCTCTATGGCTACACCTTC	CASSLRAVALYGYTF
TRBJ2-5	NA	TRBV10-1	NA	TGCGCCAGCAGTGAGCGCAGGCAAGAGACCCAGTACTTC	CASSERRQETQYF
TRBJ2-5	NA	TRBV7-8	NA	TGTGCCAGCAGCCCCCTAACGGCTTTCAGGGAGACCCAGTACTTC	CASSPLTAFRETQYF
TRBJ2-5	NA	TRBV7-2	TRBD2	TGTGCCAGCAGCTTAACCAGCGGGGTTTACCAAGAGACCCAGTACTTC	CASSLTSGVYQETQYF
TRBJ1-4	NA	TRBV7-4	TRBD1	TGTGCCAGCAGCCCGGACAGGGAAGAAAAACTGTTTTTT	CASSPDREEKLFF
TRBJ1-5	NA	TRBV6-1	TRBD1	TGTGCCAGCATGACGGGTCAGGGGGCGATTCAGCCCCAGCATTTT	CASMTGQGAIQPQHF
TRBJ1-2	NA	TRBV11-2	NA	TGTGCCAGCAGCCAGCTTAGAGGGCAGGTCTATGGCTACACCTTC	CASSQLRGQVYGYTF
TRBJ2-7	NA	TRBV5-5	NA	TGTGCCAGCAGCTCTTGGGAGGAGCAGTACTTC	CASSSWEEQYF
TRBJ1-4	NA	TRBV4-1	NA	TGCGCCAGCAGCCAAGGAGACAGGCATAATGAAAAACTGTTTTTT	CASSQGDRHNEKLFF
TRBJ1-1	few	TRBV18	NA	TGTGCCAGCTCACCACTAGGAGAGAACACTGAAGCTTTCTTT	CASSPLGENTEAFF
TRBJ2-7	NA	TRBV6-5	NA	TGTGCCAGCAGTCCGGGGTCGGCAACCTCCTACGAGCAGTACTTC	CASSPGSATSYEQYF
TRBJ2-7	NA	TRBV29-1	NA	TGCAGCGTTGAGTGGGCGGGGGCTTACGAGCAGTACTTC	CSVEWAGAYEQYF
TRBJ2-1	NA	TRBV7-9	NA	TGTGCCAGCAGCTTACTGCGTAGCTCCTACAATGAGCAGTTCTTC	CASSLLRSSYNEQFF
TRBJ1-1	NA	TRBV23-1	TRBD1	TGCGCCAGCAGTCAATCGGACAGGGGCATGAACACTGAAGCTTTCTTT	CASSQSDRGMNTEAFF
TRBJ2-5	NA	TRBV9	TRBD1	TGTGCCAGCAGCGCGGGGGACAGGGGACGGGAGACCCAGTACTTC	CASSAGDRGRETQYF
TRBJ1-2	NA	TRBV20-1	NA	TGCAGTGCTAGACTCCGGGAGGGCTACACCTTC	CSARLREGYTF
TRBJ1-3	NA	TRBV30	NA	TGTGCCTGGAGAAAAGGCGGCTCTGGAAACACCATATATTTT	CAWRKGGSGNTIYF
TRBJ2-1	NA	TRBV7-9	TRBD2	TGTTCCAGCAGCTTAGGACTAGCGGGGGGAAGGGATGAGCAGTTCTTC	CSSSLGLAGGRDEQFF
TRBJ2-7	NA	TRBV28	TRBD1	TGTGCCAGCAGTTTAGGACAGGGCAGTTACGAGCAGTACTTC	CASSLGQGSYEQYF
TRBJ1-3	NA	TRBV5-1	NA	TGCGCCAGCAGCCCCGGTGTAGGGACACTGTTCGCTTCTGGAAACACCATATATTTT	CASSPGVGTLFASGNTIYF
TRBJ2-1	NA	TRBV6-5	TRBD2	TGTGCCAGCAGAAGCGGGACTAAATACAATGAGCAGTTCTTC	CASRSGTKYNEQFF
TRBJ1-6	NA	TRBV27	TRBD1	TGTGCCAGCAGTCTCCACCGGGACAGGACAGCCTATAATTCACCCCTCCACTTT	CASSLHRDRTAYNSPLHF
TRBJ1-2	NA	TRBV29-1	NA	TGCAGCGTTAACAAGAACTATGGCTACACCTTC	CSVNKNYGYTF
TRBJ2-7	NA	TRBV7-2	NA	TGTGCCAGCAGCTTAGGGACAGCGTACTCCTACGAGCAGTACTTC	CASSLGTAYSYEQYF
TRBJ2-2	once	TRBV2	TRBD2	TGTGCCAGCAGTGCCGCGAGTCTAGCGGGGTCCACCGGGGAGCTGTTTTTT	CASSAASLAGSTGELFF
TRBJ1-2	few	TRBV7-3	TRBD1	TGTGCCAGCAGCAAGACCCCGGGACAGATGTTTGATGGCTACACCTTC	CASSKTPGQMFDGYTF
TRBJ1-1	once	TRBV12-5	TRBD1	TGTGCTAGTGGGCAGACAGGGGGAGGGACTGAAGCTTTCTTT	CASGQTGGGTEAFF
TRBJ2-7	NA	TRBV30	NA	TGTGCCTGGAGTCCACGGGGCGGGGCCTACGAGCAGTACTTC	CAWSPRGGAYEQYF
TRBJ1-5	NA	TRBV5-6	NA	TGTGCCAGCAGCCGCAGGGGTCGGGCTCAGCCCCAGCATTTT	CASSRRGRAQPQHF
TRBJ2-2	NA	TRBV5-4	TRBD2	TGTGCCAGCAGCCCCCCGCGGGGGGGCACCGGGGAGCTGTTTTTT	CASSPPRGGTGELFF
TRBJ2-1	NA	TRBV12-2	NA	TGTGCAAGTCGCTTAGAACTAAGCTCCTACAATGAGCAGTTCTTC	CASRLELSSYNEQFF
TRBJ2-7	few	TRBV6-6	TRBD1	TGTGCCAGCAGTCTCACAGGGGACGAGGAGCAGTACTTC	CASSLTGDEEQYF
TRBJ2-5	NA	TRBV29-1	NA	TGCAGCGTTGCAAGAAGCCTCGGCCAAGAGACCCAGTACTTC	CSVARSLGQETQYF
TRBJ1-5	NA	TRBV7-8	TRBD1	TGTGCCAGCAGCTTAGCGAGGGGGCATAGCAATCAGCCCCAGCATTTT	CASSLARGHSNQPQHF
TRBJ2-3	few	TRBV19	NA	TGTGCCAGTAGTCCCGTTGGGAGTACCCGAGATACGCAGTATTTT	CASSPVGSTRDTQYF
TRBJ1-6	once	TRBV2	TRBD1	TGTGCCAGCAGTGAAAACAGGGGGCGAATTTCACCCCTCCACTTT	CASSENRGRISPLHF
TRBJ1-3	NA	TRBV6-5	NA	TGTGCCAGCAGCCGGGTTGGGGGCGCAGGAAACACCATATATTTT	CASSRVGGAGNTIYF
TRBJ2-3	NA	TRBV27	NA	TGTGCCAGCAGTTTATCTTCAGGGGCAGATACGCAGTATTTT	CASSLSSGADTQYF
TRBJ1-1	once	TRBV18	NA	TGTGCCAGCTCCCTGGGACACCCGAACACTGAAGCTTTCTTT	CASSLGHPNTEAFF
TRBJ1-2	NA	TRBV7-2	NA	TGTGCCAGCAGCTTATCCGGGGACTATGGCTACACCTTC	CASSLSGDYGYTF
TRBJ2-1	NA	TRBV7-2	NA	TGTGCCAGCAGCACGACTTTAAGGGGTCTTCCCACCAATGAGCAGTTCTTC	CASSTTLRGLPTNEQFF
TRBJ2-3	NA	TRBV18	NA	TGTGCCAGCTCACCACAGCACACAGATACGCAGTATTTT	CASSPQHTDTQYF
TRBJ1-4	NA	TRBV19	NA	TGTGCCAGTAGTACCCAGGCCCTGGGTGAAAAACTGTTTTTT	CASSTQALGEKLFF
TRBJ2-5	once	TRBV6-5	NA	TGTGCCAGCAGTTCATCTATTCGGGGGACCCAAGAGACCCAGTACTTC	CASSSSIRGTQETQYF
TRBJ1-1	NA	TRBV15	NA	TGTGCCACCAAGACAGCGATGAACACTGAAGCTTTCTTT	CATKTAMNTEAFF
TRBJ2-5	NA	TRBV12-5	TRBD1	TGTGCTAGTGGTTTGGGACGACAGGGGGCTATGAGAGAGACCCAGTACTTC	CASGLGRQGAMRETQYF
TRBJ2-1	NA	TRBV28	NA	TGTGCCAGCAGTTTTCGAGGGATCAAGCACAATGAGCAGTTCTTC	CASSFRGIKHNEQFF
TRBJ2-2	NA	TRBV15	NA	TGTGCCACCAGAGCTGGTTGGACCGGGGAGCTGTTTTTT	CATRAGWTGELFF
TRBJ2-2	NA	TRBV5-1	TRBD1	TGCGCCAGCAGCTTGTATAGCACAGGGGATACCGGGGAGCTGTTTTTT	CASSLYSTGDTGELFF
TRBJ1-6	NA	TRBV27	NA	TGTGCCAGCAGTTTAGTGACAGCATATAATTCACCCCTCCACTTT	CASSLVTAYNSPLHF
TRBJ1-1	once	TRBV7-9	TRBD1	TGTGCCAGCAGCTTCCCATCAGGGGGCGCGCAGACTGAAGCTTTCTTT	CASSFPSGGAQTEAFF
TRBJ1-1	few	TRBV6-6	NA	TGTGCCAGCAGTTATCGCCAGACAGGTATGAACACTGAAGCTTTCTTT	CASSYRQTGMNTEAFF